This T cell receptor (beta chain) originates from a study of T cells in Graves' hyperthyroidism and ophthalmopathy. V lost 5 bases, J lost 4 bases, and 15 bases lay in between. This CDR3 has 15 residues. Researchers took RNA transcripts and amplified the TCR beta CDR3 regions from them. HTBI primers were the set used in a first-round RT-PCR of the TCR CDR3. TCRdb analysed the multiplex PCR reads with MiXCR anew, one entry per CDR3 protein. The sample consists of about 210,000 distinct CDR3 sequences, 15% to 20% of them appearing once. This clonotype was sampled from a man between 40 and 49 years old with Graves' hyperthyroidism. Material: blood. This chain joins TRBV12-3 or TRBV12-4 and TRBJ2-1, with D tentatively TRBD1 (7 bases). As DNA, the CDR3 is TGTGCCAGCAGTCACGGGCAGGGGGGTTACAATGAGCAGTTCTTC. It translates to CASSHGQGGYNEQFF.